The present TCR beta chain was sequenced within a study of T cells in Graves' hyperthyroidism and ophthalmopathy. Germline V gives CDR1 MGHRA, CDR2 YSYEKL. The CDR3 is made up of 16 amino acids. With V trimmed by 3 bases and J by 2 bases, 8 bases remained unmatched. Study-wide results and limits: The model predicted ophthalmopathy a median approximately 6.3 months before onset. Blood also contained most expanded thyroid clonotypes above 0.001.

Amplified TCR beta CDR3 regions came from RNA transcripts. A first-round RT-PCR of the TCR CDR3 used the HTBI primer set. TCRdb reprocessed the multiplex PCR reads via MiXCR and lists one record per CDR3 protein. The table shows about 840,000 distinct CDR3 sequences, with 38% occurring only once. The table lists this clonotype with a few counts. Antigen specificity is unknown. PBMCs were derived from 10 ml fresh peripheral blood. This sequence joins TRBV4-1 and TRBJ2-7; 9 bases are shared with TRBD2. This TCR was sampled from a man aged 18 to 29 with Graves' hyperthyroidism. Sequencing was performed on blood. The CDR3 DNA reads TGCGCCAGCAGCCAGCGAAATAGCGGGAGCGCCTACGAGCAGTACTTC. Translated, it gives CASSQRNSGSAYEQYF.